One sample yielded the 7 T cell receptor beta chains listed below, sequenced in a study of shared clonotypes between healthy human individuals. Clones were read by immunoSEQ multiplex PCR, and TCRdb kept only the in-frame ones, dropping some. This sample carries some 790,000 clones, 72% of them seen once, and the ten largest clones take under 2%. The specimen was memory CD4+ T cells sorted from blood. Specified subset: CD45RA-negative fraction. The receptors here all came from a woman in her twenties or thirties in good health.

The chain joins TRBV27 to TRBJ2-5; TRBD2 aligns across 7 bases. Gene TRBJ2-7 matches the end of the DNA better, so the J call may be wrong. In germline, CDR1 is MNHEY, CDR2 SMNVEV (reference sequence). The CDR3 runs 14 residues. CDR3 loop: CASKGGRGTYEQYF. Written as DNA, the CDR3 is TGTGCCAGCAAGGGAGGGAGAGGAACCTACGAGCAGTACTTC.

The CDR3 protein is CASSLSPTGGIGELFF. The CDR3 coding sequence is TGTGCCAGCAGCTTATCCCCGACAGGGGGTATCGGGGAGCTGTTTTTT. The rearrangement uses TRBV7-9 and TRBJ2-2, with 9 bases matching TRBD1. J lost 7 bases, V lost 2 bases, and 8 bases had no gene match. CDR1 and CDR2 from the germline V gene are SEHNR and FQNEAQ (reference sequence). The CDR3 contains 16 residues.

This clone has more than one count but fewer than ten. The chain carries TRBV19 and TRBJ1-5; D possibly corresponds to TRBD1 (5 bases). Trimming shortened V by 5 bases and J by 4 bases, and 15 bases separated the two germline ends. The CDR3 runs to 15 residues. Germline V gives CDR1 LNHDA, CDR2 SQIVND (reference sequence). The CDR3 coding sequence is TGTGCCAGTAGTTGGAAGGGGCGCGGGAATCAGCCCCAGCATTTT. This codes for CASSWKGRGNQPQHF.

CDR3 in DNA: TGCGCCAGCAGCTTGTATCGGGCATTCTCTGGGGCCAACGTCCTGACTTTC. Its protein product is CASSLYRAFSGANVLTF. This chain links TRBV5-1 with TRBJ2-6, with D hard to call. The germline V gene has CDR1 SGHRS and CDR2 YFSETQ. The V and J ends lost 1 base and 0 bases respectively, with 11 bases between them. The CDR3 consists of 17 residues.

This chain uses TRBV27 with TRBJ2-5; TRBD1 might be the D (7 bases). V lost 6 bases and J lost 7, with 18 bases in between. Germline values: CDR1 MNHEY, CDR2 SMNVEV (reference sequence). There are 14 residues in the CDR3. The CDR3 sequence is CASSPRIQGGTQYF. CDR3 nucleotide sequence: TGTGCCAGCAGCCCCCGGATTCAGGGGGGGACCCAGTACTTC.

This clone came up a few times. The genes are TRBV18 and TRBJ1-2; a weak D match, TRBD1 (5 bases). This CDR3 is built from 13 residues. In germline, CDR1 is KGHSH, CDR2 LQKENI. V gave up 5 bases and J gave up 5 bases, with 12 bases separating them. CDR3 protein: CASSTGTMYGYTF. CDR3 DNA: TGTGCCAGCTCAACAGGAACGATGTATGGCTACACCTTC.

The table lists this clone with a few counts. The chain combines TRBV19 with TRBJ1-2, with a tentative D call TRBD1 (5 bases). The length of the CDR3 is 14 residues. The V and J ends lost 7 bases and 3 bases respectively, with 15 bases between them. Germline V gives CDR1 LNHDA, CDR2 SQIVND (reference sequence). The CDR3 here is CASTLPGGDYGYTF. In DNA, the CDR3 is TGTGCCAGTACCCTCCCGGGGGGGGACTATGGCTACACCTTC.